The T cell receptor (beta chain) described here comes from a study of cytomegalovirus exposure and HLA in healthy donors. Study as a whole: Ancestry clustering placed more than 80% of about 400 genotyped donors in the Caucasian-associated cluster. Study-wide findings and caveats: Later analysis identified about 17,000 TCR beta sequences associated with HLA alleles, using a false discovery rate threshold of 0.05. Immune exposure information comprised only CMV serostatus.

CDR3 size: 16 residues. Germline V gene sequence: CDR1 SEHNR, CDR2 FQNEAQ (reference sequence). V shed 5 bases and J 0 bases; nucleotides not matched to a gene: 8. On this clone itself: Antigen unknown.

Primers for the PCR totalled 60 Vbeta and 13 Jbeta. Data came from immunoSEQ multiplex PCR; TCRdb stores just in-frame clones and leaves some out. The sample consists of 170,000 or so clones, approximately 84% of them appearing once. J is TRBJ2-7 and V is TRBV7-9, with 9 bases aligning to TRBD2. Sequenced input: PBMCs. The receptor's source is a male donor in good health and CMV-seropositive. CDR3 DNA sequence: TGTGCCAGCAGCGGAGGGCTAGCGGGGTACTCCTACGAGCAGTACTTC. This sequence encodes CASSGGLAGYSYEQYF.